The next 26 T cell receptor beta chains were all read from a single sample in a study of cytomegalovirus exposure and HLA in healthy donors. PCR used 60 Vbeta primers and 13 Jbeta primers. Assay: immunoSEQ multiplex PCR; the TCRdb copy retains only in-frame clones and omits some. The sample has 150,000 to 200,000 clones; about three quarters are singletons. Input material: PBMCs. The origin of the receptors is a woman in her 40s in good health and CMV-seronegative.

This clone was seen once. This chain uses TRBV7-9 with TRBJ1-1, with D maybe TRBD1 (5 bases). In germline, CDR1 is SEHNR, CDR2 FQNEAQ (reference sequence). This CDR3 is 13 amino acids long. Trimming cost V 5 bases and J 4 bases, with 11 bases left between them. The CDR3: CASSRGVVTEAFF. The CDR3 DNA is TGTGCCAGCAGCCGGGGGGTGGTCACTGAAGCTTTCTTT.

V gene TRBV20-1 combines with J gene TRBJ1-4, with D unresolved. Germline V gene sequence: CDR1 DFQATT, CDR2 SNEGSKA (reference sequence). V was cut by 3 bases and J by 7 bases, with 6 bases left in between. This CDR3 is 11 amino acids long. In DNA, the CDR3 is TGCAGTGCTAGGTCCGGTGAAAAACTGTTTTTT. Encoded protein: CSARSGEKLFF.

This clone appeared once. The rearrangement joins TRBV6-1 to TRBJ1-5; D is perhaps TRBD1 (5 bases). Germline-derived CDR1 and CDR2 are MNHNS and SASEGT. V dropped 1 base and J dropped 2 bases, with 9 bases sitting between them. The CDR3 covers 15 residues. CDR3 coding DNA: TGTGCCAGCAGTGAAGGCAGGGCGGGCAATCAGCCCCAGCATTTT. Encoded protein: CASSEGRAGNQPQHF.

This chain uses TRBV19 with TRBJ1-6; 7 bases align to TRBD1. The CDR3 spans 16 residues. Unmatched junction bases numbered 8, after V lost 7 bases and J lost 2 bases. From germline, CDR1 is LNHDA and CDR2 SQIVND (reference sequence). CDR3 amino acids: CASTGSDRAYNSPLHF. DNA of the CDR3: TGTGCCAGTACTGGGTCTGACAGGGCCTATAATTCACCCCTCCACTTT.

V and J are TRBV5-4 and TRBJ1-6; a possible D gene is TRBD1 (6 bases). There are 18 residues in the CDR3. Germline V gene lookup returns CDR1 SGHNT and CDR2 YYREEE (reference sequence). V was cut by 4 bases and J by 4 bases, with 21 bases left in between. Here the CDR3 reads CASSTHTGSSDYNSPLHF. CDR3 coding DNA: TGTGCCAGCAGCACCCATACAGGGTCGAGCGATTATAATTCACCCCTCCACTTT.

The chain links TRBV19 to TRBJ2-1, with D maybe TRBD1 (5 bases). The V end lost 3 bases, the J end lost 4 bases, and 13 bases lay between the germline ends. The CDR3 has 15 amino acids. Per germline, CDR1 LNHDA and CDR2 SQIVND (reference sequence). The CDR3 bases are TGTGCCAGTAGTATTAGTTCGTCAGGGTACAATGAGCAGTTCTTC. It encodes CASSISSSGYNEQFF. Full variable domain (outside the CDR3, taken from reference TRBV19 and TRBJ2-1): DGGITQSPKYLFRKEGQNVTLSCEQNLNHDAMYWYRQDPGQGLRLIYYSQIVNDFQKGDIAEGYSVSREKKESFPLTVTSAQKNPTAFYLCASSISSSGYNEQFFGPGTRLTVL.

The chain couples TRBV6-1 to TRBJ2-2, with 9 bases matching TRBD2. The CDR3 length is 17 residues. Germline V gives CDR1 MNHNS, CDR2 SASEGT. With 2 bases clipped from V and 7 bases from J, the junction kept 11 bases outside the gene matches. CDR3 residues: CASSEWGLTSGYGELFF. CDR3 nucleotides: TGTGCCAGCAGTGAATGGGGATTGACTAGCGGATACGGGGAGCTGTTTTTT.

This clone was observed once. The CDR3 nucleotides are TGTGCCAGCAGCTTGGCCCCGGGACAGGGATACGAGCAGTACTTC. Translation: CASSLAPGQGYEQYF. The rearrangement links TRBV5-8 to TRBJ2-5; 9 bases agree with TRBD1. Matching the DNA end better, TRBJ2-7 makes the J call doubtful. Germline loops: CDR1 SGHTS, CDR2 YDEGEE. This CDR3 contains 15 residues.

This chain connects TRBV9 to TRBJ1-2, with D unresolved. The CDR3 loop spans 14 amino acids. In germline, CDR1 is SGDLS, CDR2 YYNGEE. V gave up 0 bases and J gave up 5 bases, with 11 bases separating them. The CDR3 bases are TGTGCCAGCAGCGTAGGTCCAGAACCTTATGGCTACACCTTC. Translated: CASSVGPEPYGYTF.

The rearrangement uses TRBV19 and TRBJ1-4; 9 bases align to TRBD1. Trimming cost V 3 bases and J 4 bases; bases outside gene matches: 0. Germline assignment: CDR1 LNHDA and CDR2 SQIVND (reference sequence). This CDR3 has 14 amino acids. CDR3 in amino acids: CASSMGQGNEKLFF. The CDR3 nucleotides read TGTGCCAGTAGTATGGGACAGGGTAATGAAAAACTGTTTTTT.

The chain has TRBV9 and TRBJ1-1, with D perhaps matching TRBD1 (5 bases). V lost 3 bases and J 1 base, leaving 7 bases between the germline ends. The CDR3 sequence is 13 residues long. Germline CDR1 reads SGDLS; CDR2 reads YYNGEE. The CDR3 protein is CASSATENTEAFF. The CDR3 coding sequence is TGTGCCAGCAGCGCGACAGAGAACACTGAAGCTTTCTTT.

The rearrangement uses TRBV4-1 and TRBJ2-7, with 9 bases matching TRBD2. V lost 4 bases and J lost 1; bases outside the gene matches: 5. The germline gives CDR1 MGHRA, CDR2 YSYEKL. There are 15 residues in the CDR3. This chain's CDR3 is CASSLGSGGSYEQYF. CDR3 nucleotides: TGCGCCAGCAGCCTGGGGAGCGGGGGGTCCTACGAGCAGTACTTC.

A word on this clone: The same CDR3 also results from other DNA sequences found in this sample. CDR3 in DNA: TGTGCCATCAGGACACAGAACACTGAAGCTTTCTTT. The encoded protein is CAIRTQNTEAFF. The rearrangement links TRBV10-3 to TRBJ1-1; D gene unclear. The CDR3 consists of 12 residues. Germline values: CDR1 ENHRY, CDR2 SYGVKD. V was cut by 6 bases and J by 1 base, with 6 bases left in between.

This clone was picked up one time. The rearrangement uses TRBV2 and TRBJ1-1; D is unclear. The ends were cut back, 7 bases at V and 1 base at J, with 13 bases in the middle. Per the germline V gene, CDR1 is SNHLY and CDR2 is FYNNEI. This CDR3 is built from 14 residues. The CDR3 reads CASTWPIWNTEAFF. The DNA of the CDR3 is TGTGCCAGCACGTGGCCGATCTGGAACACTGAAGCTTTCTTT. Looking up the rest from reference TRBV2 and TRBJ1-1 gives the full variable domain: EPEVTQTPSHQVTQMGQEVILRCVPISNHLYFYWYRQILGQKVEFLVSFYNNEISEKSEIFDDQFSVERPDGSNFTLKIRSTKLEDSAMYFCASTWPIWNTEAFFGQGTRLTVV.

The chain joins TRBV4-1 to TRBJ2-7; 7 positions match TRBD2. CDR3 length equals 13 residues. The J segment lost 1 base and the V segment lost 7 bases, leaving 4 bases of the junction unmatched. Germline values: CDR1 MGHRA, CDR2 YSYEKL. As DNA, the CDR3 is TGCGCCAGCATGGGCGGGGGTTCCTACGAGCAGTACTTC. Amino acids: CASMGGGSYEQYF.

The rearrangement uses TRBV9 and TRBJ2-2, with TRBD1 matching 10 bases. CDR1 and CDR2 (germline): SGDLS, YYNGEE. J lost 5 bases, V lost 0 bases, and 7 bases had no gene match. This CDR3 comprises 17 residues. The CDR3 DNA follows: TGTGCCAGCAGCGTAGCTCCGGACAGGGGGAATACCGGGGAGCTGTTTTTT. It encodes CASSVAPDRGNTGELFF.

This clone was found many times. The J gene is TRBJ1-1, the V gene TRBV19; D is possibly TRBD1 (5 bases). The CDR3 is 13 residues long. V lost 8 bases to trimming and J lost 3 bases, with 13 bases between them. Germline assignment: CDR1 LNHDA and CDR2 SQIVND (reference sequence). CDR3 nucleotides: TGTGCCAGTCGGACATTAGGGGACACTGAAGCTTTCTTT. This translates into CASRTLGDTEAFF.

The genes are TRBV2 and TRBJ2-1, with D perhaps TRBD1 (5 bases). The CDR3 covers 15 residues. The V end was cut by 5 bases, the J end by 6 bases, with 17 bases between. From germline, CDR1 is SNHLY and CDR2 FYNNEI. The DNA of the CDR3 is TGTGCCAGCAGTACCCGGCAGGGCGGATTCAATGAGCAGTTCTTC. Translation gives CASSTRQGGFNEQFF.

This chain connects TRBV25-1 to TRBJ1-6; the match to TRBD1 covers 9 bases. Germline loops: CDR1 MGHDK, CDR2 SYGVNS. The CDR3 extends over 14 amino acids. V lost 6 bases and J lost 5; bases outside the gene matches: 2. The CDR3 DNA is TGTGCCAGCAGGGGGACAGGGAATAATTCACCCCTCCACTTT. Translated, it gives CASRGTGNNSPLHF.

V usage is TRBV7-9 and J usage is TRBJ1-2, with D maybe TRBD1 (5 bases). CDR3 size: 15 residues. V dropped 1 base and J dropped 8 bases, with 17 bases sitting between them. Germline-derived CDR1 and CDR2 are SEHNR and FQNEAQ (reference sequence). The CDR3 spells CASSLGSAGRPGYTF. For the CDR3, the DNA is TGTGCCAGCAGCTTAGGTTCGGCAGGGAGGCCGGGCTACACCTTC.

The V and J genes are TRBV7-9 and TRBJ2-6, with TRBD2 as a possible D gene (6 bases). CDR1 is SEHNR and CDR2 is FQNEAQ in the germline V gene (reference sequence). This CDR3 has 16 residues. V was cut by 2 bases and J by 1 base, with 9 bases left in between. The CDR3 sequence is CASSLRRGSGANVLTF. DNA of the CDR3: TGTGCCAGCAGCTTAAGGCGGGGATCTGGGGCCAACGTCCTGACTTTC.

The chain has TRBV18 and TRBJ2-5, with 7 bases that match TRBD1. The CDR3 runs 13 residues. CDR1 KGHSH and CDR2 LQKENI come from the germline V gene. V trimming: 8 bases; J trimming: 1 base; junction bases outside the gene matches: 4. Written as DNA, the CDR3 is TGTGCCAGCCTTGGGACAGTCCAAGAGACCCAGTACTTC. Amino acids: CASLGTVQETQYF.

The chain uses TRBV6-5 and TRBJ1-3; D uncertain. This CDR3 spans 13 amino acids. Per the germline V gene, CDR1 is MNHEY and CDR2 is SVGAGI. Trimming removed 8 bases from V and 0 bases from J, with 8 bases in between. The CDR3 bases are TGTGCCAGCCGGGGAATCTCTGGAAACACCATATATTTT. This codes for CASRGISGNTIYF.

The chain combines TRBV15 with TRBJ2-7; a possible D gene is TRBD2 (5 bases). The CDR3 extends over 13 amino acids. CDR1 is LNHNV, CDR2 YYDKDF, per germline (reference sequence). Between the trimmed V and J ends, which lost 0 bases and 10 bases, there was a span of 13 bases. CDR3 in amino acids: CATSRDPYGVQYF. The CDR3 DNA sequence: TGTGCCACCAGCAGAGATCCTTACGGGGTACAGTACTTC.

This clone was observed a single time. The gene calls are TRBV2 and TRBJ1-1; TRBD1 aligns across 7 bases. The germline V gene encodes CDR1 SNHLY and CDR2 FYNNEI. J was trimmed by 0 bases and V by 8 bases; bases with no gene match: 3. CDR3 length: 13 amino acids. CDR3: CASDRVMNTEAFF. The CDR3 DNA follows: TGTGCCAGCGACAGGGTAATGAACACTGAAGCTTTCTTT.

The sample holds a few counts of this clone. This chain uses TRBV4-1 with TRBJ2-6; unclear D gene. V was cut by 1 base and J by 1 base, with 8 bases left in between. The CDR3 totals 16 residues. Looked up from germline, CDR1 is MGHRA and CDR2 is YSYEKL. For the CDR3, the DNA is TGCGCCAGCAGCCAAGGAGGTTATTCTGGGGCCAACGTCCTGACTTTC. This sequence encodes CASSQGGYSGANVLTF.